This paragraph reports one T cell receptor (beta chain). Antigen specificity is unknown. This specimen comes from a study of response to subunit inactivated influenza vaccine. Regarding the study as a whole: Authors proposed each seasonal influenza vaccination draws in few new T cells.

Using its own MiXCR run on the RT-PCR reads, TCRdb lists one record per CDR3 protein. Found here are approximately 490,000 distinct CDR3 sequences, approximately 6.9% of them singletons; the top ten hold roughly 13%. The ends were cut back, 5 bases at V and 8 bases at J, with 15 bases in the middle. Germline CDR1 MNHEY, CDR2 SMNVEV (reference sequence). This CDR3 spans 13 amino acids. The chain is built from TRBV27 and TRBJ1-2; a weak D match, TRBD1 (5 bases). The sample here was PBMCs from blood, taken approximately 25 months after vaccination. This TCR derives from a man between 50 and 75 years old who received an inactivated influenza vaccine. Here the CDR3 reads CASSTLGGSGYTF. Here the CDR3 DNA reads TGTGCCAGCAGTACCCTTGGGGGGAGCGGCTACACCTTC.